This entry lists 21 T cell receptor beta chains sequenced from one sample in a study of T cells in Graves' hyperthyroidism and ophthalmopathy. Amplified TCR beta CDR3 regions derived from RNA transcripts. The TCR CDR3 was amplified in a first-round RT-PCR using the HTBI primer set. TCRdb reprocessed the multiplex PCR reads via MiXCR and lists one record per CDR3 protein. The table has about 510,000 distinct CDR3 sequences, 35% to 50% seen once. Sequencing was carried out using peripheral blood or thyroid tissue (not recorded which). The receptor set was obtained from an adult woman with Graves' disease, either hyperthyroidism or ophthalmopathy (not recorded which).

This clonotype was detected ten times or more. V gene TRBV4-2 combines with J gene TRBJ1-2; the D gene is possibly TRBD1 (5 bases). Germline CDR1 LGHNA, CDR2 YNFKEQ. Trimming removed 0 bases from V and 8 bases from J, with 13 bases in between. The CDR3 covers 14 residues. DNA of the CDR3: TGTGCCAGCAGCCAAGAGGCGGGGGTACGGGGCTACACCTTC. Translating it yields CASSQEAGVRGYTF.

This clonotype has a count of ten or more. The chain has TRBV2 and TRBJ2-5, with D uncertain. The CDR3 consists of 12 residues. Germline V lookup: CDR1 SNHLY, CDR2 FYNNEI. V lost 6 bases, J lost 1 base, and 6 bases lay in between. Here the CDR3 DNA reads TGTGCCAGCAGCAATTCCCAAGAGACCCAGTACTTC. This encodes CASSNSQETQYF.

There are a few counts of this clonotype. The chain couples TRBV7-2 to TRBJ2-7; TRBD1 matches 9 bases. The germline CDR1 and CDR2 sequences are SGHTA and FQGNSA. Germline trimming cut 2 bases from V and 6 bases from J; bases unmatched to any gene: 2. The CDR3 spans 13 residues. For the CDR3, the DNA is TGTGCCAGCAGCTTACAGACAGGGGGCGAGCAGTACTTC. This translates into CASSLQTGGEQYF.

The gene calls are TRBV29-1 and TRBJ2-3; 16 nucleotides align to TRBD2. V dropped 7 bases and J dropped 7; count of bases not matched to a gene: 11. The CDR3 runs to 16 residues. From germline, CDR1 is SQVTM and CDR2 ANQGSEA. CDR3 sequence: CSGEPGLAGGPNTQYF. The CDR3 coding sequence is TGCAGCGGTGAGCCGGGACTAGCGGGAGGGCCCAATACGCAGTATTTT.

The genes are TRBV10-3 and TRBJ2-6; 9 nucleotides match TRBD1. V lost 6 bases, J lost 4 bases, and 13 bases stayed unmatched. Germline lookup yields CDR1 ENHRY and CDR2 SYGVKD. The CDR3 spans 18 residues. The CDR3 spells CAISREPTGGLGANVLTF. The CDR3 coding sequence is TGTGCCATCAGCCGGGAGCCGACAGGGGGATTAGGGGCCAACGTCCTGACTTTC.

V is TRBV19 and J is TRBJ1-5; the D is unclear. CDR3 length: 13 residues. Germline loops: CDR1 LNHDA, CDR2 SQIVND (reference sequence). Trimming pared 2 bases from V and 9 bases from J, leaving 11 bases between. The chain's CDR3 is CASSINSVRPQHF. CDR3 coding DNA: TGTGCCAGTAGTATAAACAGTGTACGGCCCCAGCATTTT. Filled out from reference TRBV19 and TRBJ1-5, the complete variable domain reads DGGITQSPKYLFRKEGQNVTLSCEQNLNHDAMYWYRQDPGQGLRLIYYSQIVNDFQKGDIAEGYSVSREKKESFPLTVTSAQKNPTAFYLCASSINSVRPQHFGDGTRLSIL.

This clonotype appeared a few times. The rearrangement uses TRBV7-3 and TRBJ2-2; 10 positions agree with TRBD2. V dropped 5 bases and J dropped 5; count of bases not matched to a gene: 11. Germline values: CDR1 SGHTA, CDR2 FQGTGA. The CDR3 is made up of 17 amino acids. This chain's CDR3 is CASSPLTSGPVTGELFF. CDR3 sequence (DNA): TGTGCCAGCAGCCCCCTGACTAGCGGGCCGGTTACCGGGGAGCTGTTTTTT.

The CDR3 DNA is TGTGCCAGCAGCTCCCTTGGTCGGGACACTGAAGCTTTCTTT. This encodes CASSSLGRDTEAFF. The chain recombines TRBV7-9 with TRBJ1-1; D gene ambiguous. Per germline, CDR1 SEHNR and CDR2 FQNEAQ (reference sequence). The germline V and J ends were trimmed by 4 bases and 3 bases, with 12 bases remaining between them. The CDR3 runs 14 residues.

As for this clonotype: A junction boundary mismatches the germline segment, possibly from a read error. V and J are TRBV19 and TRBJ2-5; 7 nucleotides agree with TRBD1. The length of the CDR3 is 14 residues. The germline CDR1 and CDR2 sequences are LNHDA and SQIVND (reference sequence). CDR3: CTSSTRQGYETQYF. For the CDR3, the DNA is TGTACCAGTAGTACCAGACAGGGATACGAGACCCAGTACTTC.

A note on this clonotype: At one of its ends the junction is not consistent with the germline gene, which may arise from a read error. The chain has TRBV7-2 and TRBJ1-5; no definite D call. Germline CDR1 and CDR2: SGHTA and FQGNSA. The CDR3 totals 13 residues. The CDR3 loop is CASSPRWNQPKHF. In nucleotides, the CDR3 is TGTGCCAGCAGCCCTCGTTGGAATCAGCCCAAGCATTTT.

This clonotype was seen only a few times. The CDR3 spells CASRGVQGTAGGYTF. In nucleotides, the CDR3 is TGTGCCAGCAGGGGGGTACAAGGGACAGCGGGAGGCTACACCTTC. The rearrangement links TRBV2 to TRBJ1-2; TRBD1 matches at 7 bases. Per germline, CDR1 SNHLY and CDR2 FYNNEI. The CDR3 sequence is 15 residues long. V shed 6 bases and J 8 bases; nucleotides not matched to a gene: 15.

This chain links TRBV29-1 with TRBJ2-7; TRBD1 agrees at 7 bases. This CDR3 contains 14 residues. Unmatched junction bases numbered 9, after V lost 3 bases and J lost 4 bases. In germline, CDR1 is SQVTM, CDR2 ANQGSEA. Written as DNA, the CDR3 is TGCAGCGTTGAGGAAGGGACAGAAAGTTACGAGCAGTACTTC. This sequence encodes CSVEEGTESYEQYF.

This clonotype was counted many times. This chain uses TRBV5-1 with TRBJ2-7; 9 bases map to TRBD1. The CDR3 length is 15 residues. Looked up from germline, CDR1 is SGHRS and CDR2 is YFSETQ. With 1 base clipped from V and 1 base from J, the junction kept 3 bases outside the gene matches. The CDR3 is CASSLLGQGSYEQYF. The CDR3 DNA reads TGCGCCAGCAGCTTGTTGGGACAGGGATCCTACGAGCAGTACTTC.

With regard to this clonotype: A single base separates this from a much larger clone, so it may be a read error. This chain uses TRBV6-2 or TRBV6-3 with TRBJ2-2; D is perhaps TRBD1 (6 bases). Germline CDR1 reads MNHEY; CDR2 reads SVGEGT. Trimming pared 11 bases from V and 6 bases from J, leaving 13 bases between. CDR3 size: 12 residues. CDR3 sequence: CAPSGDAGELFF. In nucleotides, the CDR3 is TGTGCCCCATCAGGGGATGCCGGGGAGCTGTTTTTT.

Ten or more counts support this clonotype. The chain combines TRBV24-1 with TRBJ2-5, with 8 bases identical to TRBD1. The CDR3 extends over 18 amino acids. The trim removed 3 bases at V and 2 bases at J, leaving 13 bases unmatched. CDR1 KGHDR and CDR2 SFDVKD come from the germline V gene. The CDR3 DNA is TGTGCCACCAGTGATAGCCTCGGGCAGGGGGCTCTACAAGAGACCCAGTACTTC. This sequence encodes CATSDSLGQGALQETQYF.

The chain has TRBV7-2 and TRBJ1-2; D not certain. V gave up 2 bases and J gave up 6 bases, with 16 bases separating them. This CDR3 region has 15 residues. CDR1 and CDR2 (germline): SGHTA, FQGNSA. CDR3 bases: TGTGCCAGCAGCTTAACGGGGTCTTCGGCGGATGGCTACACCTTC. Its protein is CASSLTGSSADGYTF.

The chain links TRBV7-8 to TRBJ1-1, with D tentatively TRBD1 (5 bases). CDR3 length: 13 residues. Germline CDR1 is SGHVS and CDR2 is FQNEAQ. Deletions cut 7 bases from V and 4 bases from J, with 13 bases between. The CDR3: CASTDRGSTEAFF. The CDR3 nucleotides read TGTGCCAGCACCGACCGGGGGAGCACTGAAGCTTTCTTT.

This clonotype has a single count. This chain joins TRBV7-3 and TRBJ2-5; 9 bases line up with TRBD1. The V and J ends lost 3 bases and 4 bases, in that order; junction bases with no gene match: 6. The CDR3 has 15 amino acids. Per germline, CDR1 SGHTA and CDR2 FQGTGA. The CDR3 region is CASSFTVGQGETQYF. CDR3 DNA sequence: TGTGCCAGCAGCTTTACCGTGGGACAGGGAGAGACCCAGTACTTC.

The gene calls are TRBV7-6 and TRBJ2-2, with 8 bases lining up with TRBD2. The CDR3 runs 17 residues. CDR1 and CDR2 from the germline V gene are SGHVS and FNYEAQ. With 4 bases clipped from V and 6 bases from J, the junction kept 13 bases outside the gene matches. CDR3 nucleotides: TGTGCCAGCAGCTCCCCCGCGGGCAGCGGGAGACCCGGGGAGCTGTTTTTT. Protein product: CASSSPAGSGRPGELFF.

Comments on this clonotype: A read error may produce the germline difference seen at one junction end. The V call is TRBV3-1, the J call TRBJ1-1; unclear D gene. The CDR3 spans 12 residues. Germline CDR1 reads LGHDT; CDR2 reads YNNKEL (reference sequence). CDR3 nucleotides: TGTGCCAGCAGCCAAAGCGGCGGGCAGCCTTACTTT. Protein: CASSQSGGQPYF. Looking up the rest from reference TRBV3-1 and TRBJ1-1 gives the full variable domain: DTAVSQTPKYLVTQMGNDKSIKCEQNLGHDTMYWYKQDSKKFLKIMFSYNNKELIINETVPNRFSPKSPDKAHLNLHINSLELGDSAVYFCASSQSGGQPYFGQGTRLTVV.

This clonotype was detected only a few times. Here the CDR3 reads CASSTNYGYTF. CDR3 coding DNA: TGTGCCAGCTCGACGAACTATGGCTACACCTTC. The chain is built from TRBV2 and TRBJ1-2; unclear D gene. V shed 8 bases and J shed 2 bases, with 6 bases lying between them. The germline V gene encodes CDR1 SNHLY and CDR2 FYNNEI. This CDR3 spans 11 amino acids.